What follows are 14 T cell receptor beta chains derived from one specimen sequenced in a study of CD8+ T cells in alopecia areata. Following RNA extraction, reverse transcription yielded cDNA that acted as the sequencing template. Only in-frame clones appear in the TCRdb table, and some are missing; sequencing was by immunoSEQ multiplex PCR. The sample has 140,000 to 150,000 clones, under 60% seen once; the top ten hold roughly 6.7%. This material consisted of CD4+ T cells sorted from blood, taken at week 0. The origin of the receptors is a human donor with alopecia areata.

The gene calls are TRBV6-6 and TRBJ1-2; D gene unclear. Per the germline V gene, CDR1 is MNHNY and CDR2 is SVGAGI (reference sequence). Trimming stripped 0 bases from V and 7 bases from J, with 15 bases between. The CDR3 length is 15 residues. The CDR3 region has the DNA TGTGCCAGCAGTTACTCGTCAGCCTCGAGACTTGGCTACACCTTC. This translates into CASSYSSASRLGYTF.

This chain joins TRBV5-1 and TRBJ1-2, with 8 bases identical to TRBD1. CDR3 length: 14 amino acids. From germline, CDR1 is SGHRS and CDR2 YFSETQ. Unmatched junction bases numbered 5, after V lost 4 bases and J lost 3 bases. Here the CDR3 DNA reads TGCGCCAGCAGCGAGGGACAGGACTACTATGGCTACACCTTC. This encodes CASSEGQDYYGYTF.

This chain links TRBV5-5 with TRBJ2-5; D is ambiguous. The CDR3 contains 14 residues. V lost 5 bases and J lost 2, with 13 bases in between. Looked up from germline, CDR1 is SGHKS and CDR2 is YYEKEE (reference sequence). CDR3 bases: TGTGCCAGCAGTTGGGCACGCTTTCAAGAGACCCAGTACTTC. Its protein is CASSWARFQETQYF.

The chain has TRBV5-1 and TRBJ1-5, with D tentatively TRBD1 (6 bases). The V end was cut by 2 bases, the J end by 5 bases, with 11 bases between. This CDR3 is built from 14 residues. Germline assignment: CDR1 SGHRS and CDR2 YFSETQ. The CDR3 loop reads CASSFKQGDQPQHF. The CDR3 coding sequence is TGCGCCAGCAGCTTCAAACAGGGTGATCAGCCCCAGCATTTT.

Note on this clone: This specimen includes other DNA sequences encoding the same CDR3. This chain connects TRBV9 to TRBJ1-2, with a possible D match to TRBD1 (6 bases). Trimming took off 0 bases at V and 4 bases at J, with 10 bases between the two ends. This CDR3 region has 14 residues. Looked up from germline, CDR1 is SGDLS and CDR2 is YYNGEE. The CDR3: CASSVGQGSYGYTF. In DNA, the CDR3 is TGTGCCAGCAGCGTAGGGCAGGGGAGCTATGGCTACACCTTC.

V is TRBV2 and J is TRBJ1-4, with D uncertain. The CDR3 extends over 12 amino acids. In germline, CDR1 is SNHLY, CDR2 FYNNEI. Between the trimmed V and J ends, which lost 7 bases and 8 bases, there was a span of 11 bases. This CDR3 is CASTLDREKLFF. CDR3 DNA: TGTGCCAGCACATTGGACCGGGAAAAACTGTTTTTT.

The genes are TRBV5-1 and TRBJ2-5, with D unclear. The V end was cut by 4 bases, the J end by 2 bases, with 3 bases between. The CDR3 length is 11 residues. Germline values: CDR1 SGHRS, CDR2 YFSETQ. The CDR3 region is CASSRQETQYF. In DNA form, the CDR3 reads TGCGCCAGCAGCCGACAAGAGACCCAGTACTTC.

In this sample, this clone turned up many times. The V gene is TRBV5-1, the J gene TRBJ2-2, with a tentative D call TRBD2 (6 bases). The CDR3 sequence is 14 residues long. Germline CDR1 is SGHRS and CDR2 is YFSETQ. V lost 0 bases, J lost 6 bases, and 9 bases lay in between. The CDR3 reads CASSLAGGAGELFF. CDR3 in DNA: TGCGCCAGCAGCTTGGCCGGAGGGGCCGGGGAGCTGTTTTTT.

The chain has TRBV7-9 and TRBJ1-2; TRBD1 is a possible D gene (6 bases). Germline V gene sequence: CDR1 SEHNR, CDR2 FQNEAQ (reference sequence). The CDR3 contains 14 residues. Trimming took off 3 bases at V and 2 bases at J, with 10 bases between the two ends. The CDR3 DNA follows: TGTGCCAGCAGCTTCGGGGGCCAAAACTATGGCTACACCTTC. Translation gives CASSFGGQNYGYTF.

The chain uses TRBV29-1 and TRBJ1-2; no reliable D call. Germline CDR1 SQVTM, CDR2 ANQGSEA. The ends were cut back, 7 bases at V and 8 bases at J, with 11 bases in the middle. The CDR3 runs to 10 residues. The CDR3: CSAEAKGYTF. DNA of the CDR3: TGCAGCGCCGAGGCCAAAGGCTACACCTTC.

V gene TRBV2 combines with J gene TRBJ1-5, with D perhaps matching TRBD1 (6 bases). This CDR3 spans 15 amino acids. Germline CDR1 is SNHLY and CDR2 is FYNNEI. The V end lost 4 bases, the J end lost 2 bases, and 12 bases lay between the germline ends. CDR3 residues: CASSVDSTGNQPQHF. The DNA for the CDR3 is TGTGCCAGCAGTGTGGACAGTACAGGCAATCAGCCCCAGCATTTT.

This chain uses TRBV7-9 with TRBJ1-1; D uncertain. V shed 0 bases and J shed 4 bases, with 0 bases lying between them. The CDR3 sequence is 11 residues long. From germline, CDR1 is SEHNR and CDR2 FQNEAQ (reference sequence). CDR3: CASSLATEAFF. Written as DNA, the CDR3 is TGTGCCAGCAGCTTAGCCACTGAAGCTTTCTTT.

This chain links TRBV6-5 with TRBJ1-1; D not certain. Germline V gene lookup returns CDR1 MNHEY and CDR2 SVGAGI. The CDR3 contains 14 residues. V was shortened by 0 bases and J by 4 bases, with 9 bases between the two germline ends. CDR3 sequence: CASSYSMDGTEAFF. As DNA, the CDR3 is TGTGCCAGCAGTTACTCGATGGATGGCACTGAAGCTTTCTTT.

The J gene is TRBJ2-3, the V gene TRBV15, with D possibly being TRBD2 (6 bases). V lost 1 base to trimming and J lost 2 bases, with 10 bases between them. The CDR3 extends over 15 amino acids. Germline V CDR1 and CDR2: LNHNV, YYDKDF (reference sequence). The CDR3 reads CATSRGGDPTDTQYF. The CDR3 DNA reads as TGTGCCACCAGCAGAGGGGGGGACCCCACAGATACGCAGTATTTT.